These 26 T cell receptor beta chains were all obtained from the same sample, sequenced in a study of Ad26.COV2.S vaccination and SARS-CoV-2 variants. Stated treatment: around 19 received Ad26.COV2.S at low or high dose, single or two shots; a few received placebo; per-sample allocation not given. Collection of the samples took place on day 63 after the first injection of vaccine or placebo. Assay: immunoSEQ multiplex PCR; the TCRdb copy retains only in-frame clones and omits some. Of about 240,000 clones listed, approximately 87% are singletons. The source was peripheral blood, collected in a trial of Ad26.COV2.S vaccine versus placebo. Source of these receptors: a person between 18 and 65 years old who received the Ad26.COV2.S COVID-19 vaccine or a placebo.

V is TRBV25-1 and J is TRBJ2-7, with 7 bases matching TRBD2. V lost 3 bases to trimming and J lost 3 bases; unmatched junction nucleotides: 8. Per the germline V gene, CDR1 is MGHDK and CDR2 is SYGVNS. The CDR3 extends over 15 amino acids. The CDR3 loop is CASSDLGLLGYEQYF. DNA for the CDR3: TGTGCCAGCAGTGATCTGGGACTACTAGGCTACGAGCAGTACTTC.

Comments on this clone: One end of the junction varies from germline; a read error may be responsible. The chain is built from TRBV29-1 and TRBJ1-1; perhaps TRBD1 as D (6 bases). The CDR3 has 12 amino acids. CDR1 is SQVTM, CDR2 ANQGSEA, per germline. CDR3 nucleotides: TGCAGCGTGGTCAAGACGGATAGGGGGAAGAGGTTT. It encodes CSVVKTDRGKRF.

The chain combines TRBV15 with TRBJ2-2; D tentatively reads TRBD1 or TRBD2 (5 bases each). Germline lookup yields CDR1 LNHNV and CDR2 YYDKDF (reference sequence). V lost 0 bases, J lost 4 bases, and 9 bases lay in between. The CDR3 has 15 residues. CDR3 nucleotide sequence: TGTGCCACCAGCAGAGATCGAGGGGTCACCGGGGAGCTGTTTTTT. Its translation: CATSRDRGVTGELFF.

V gene TRBV5-1 combines with J gene TRBJ2-1, with D possibly matching TRBD2 (6 bases). The CDR3 is made up of 15 amino acids. Germline loops: CDR1 SGHRS, CDR2 YFSETQ. The V end was cut by 2 bases, the J end by 0 bases, with 9 bases between. The CDR3 sequence: CASSFGGSSYNEQFF. The CDR3 coding sequence is TGCGCCAGCAGCTTTGGGGGGAGCTCCTACAATGAGCAGTTCTTC.

The chain employs TRBV3-1 (or the pseudogene TRBV3-2) and TRBJ2-1, with 10 bases identical to TRBD1. The V and J ends lost 3 bases and 7 bases, in that order; junction bases with no gene match: 12. This CDR3 has 17 amino acids. Germline CDR1 reads LGHDT; CDR2 reads YNNKEL (reference sequence). The CDR3 region is CASSHCRDRGIGNEQFF. CDR3 sequence (DNA): TGTGCCAGCAGCCATTGCCGGGACAGGGGAATCGGGAATGAGCAGTTCTTC.

This sequence joins TRBV4-3 and TRBJ1-5; D remains ambiguous. With 0 bases removed from V and 0 bases from J, the gap between germline ends came to 12 bases. The CDR3 runs to 17 residues. Germline CDR1 and CDR2: LGHNA and YSLEER. The CDR3 nucleotides read TGCGCCAGCAGCCAAGAATGGACGGCGGTTAGCAATCAGCCCCAGCATTTT. Its translation: CASSQEWTAVSNQPQHF.

This clone has a single count. The chain recombines TRBV6-5 with TRBJ2-1, with 10 bases aligning to TRBD1. Germline V gives CDR1 MNHEY, CDR2 SVGAGI. CDR3 length: 14 amino acids. The ends lost 7 bases at V and 9 bases at J; junction bases unmatched: 9. Written as DNA, the CDR3 is TGTGCCAGCATTCGGACAGGGGGTGGGAGTGAGCAGTTCTTC. It codes for CASIRTGGGSEQFF.

V and J are TRBV7-2 and TRBJ2-2; 7 positions match TRBD2. This CDR3 spans 12 amino acids. Germline values: CDR1 SGHTA, CDR2 FQGNSA. The CDR3 DNA reads as TGTGTGAGCGGGGTGAACACCGGGGAGCTGTTTTTT. Its translation is CVSGVNTGELFF.

CDR3 region: CASSQGVSYEQYF. The CDR3 bases are TGTGCCAGCAGCCAGGGGGTCTCCTACGAGCAGTACTTC. This rearrangement joins TRBV5-6 to TRBJ2-7, with TRBD1 matching 7 bases. V shed 4 bases, J shed 0 bases, and the junction held 1 base outside the gene matches. Germline assignment: CDR1 SGHDT and CDR2 YYEEEE. The CDR3 runs 13 residues.

The rearrangement joins TRBV9 to TRBJ2-1; a weak D match, TRBD2 (5 bases). The CDR3 runs to 17 residues. From germline, CDR1 is SGDLS and CDR2 YYNGEE. V lost 0 bases to trimming and J lost 0 bases, with 13 bases between them. The DNA of the CDR3 is TGTGCCAGCAGCGTAGGGAGCGGCTTTCTCTCCTACAATGAGCAGTTCTTC. Its protein product is CASSVGSGFLSYNEQFF.

This chain connects TRBV5-1 to TRBJ2-7; 7 bases fit TRBD1. Germline trimming cut 0 bases from V and 0 bases from J; bases unmatched to any gene: 9. Per the germline V gene, CDR1 is SGHRS and CDR2 is YFSETQ. The length of the CDR3 is 17 residues. CDR3 sequence: CASSLVTGARSSYEQYF. The CDR3 DNA reads TGCGCCAGCAGCTTGGTTACAGGGGCCAGGAGCTCCTACGAGCAGTACTTC.

This chain connects TRBV12-3 or TRBV12-4 to TRBJ1-3; D ambiguous. Trimming stripped 3 bases from V and 1 base from J, with 4 bases between. The CDR3 totals 13 residues. The CDR3 DNA reads TGTGCCAGCAGTTTTATTTCTGGAAACACCATATATTTT. It codes for CASSFISGNTIYF.

J is TRBJ2-1 and V is TRBV19; 9 nucleotides line up with TRBD1. The J segment lost 7 bases and the V segment lost 9 bases, leaving 10 bases of the junction unmatched. CDR1 is LNHDA and CDR2 is SQIVND in the germline V gene (reference sequence). This CDR3 has 14 amino acids. The CDR3 reads CASKPGTGRNEQFF. The CDR3 DNA reads TGTGCCAGCAAACCCGGGACAGGGCGGAATGAGCAGTTCTTC.

The V and J genes are TRBV11-2 and TRBJ2-3, with unresolved D. V lost 1 base and J lost 5, with 7 bases in between. The CDR3 is 13 amino acids. CDR1 is SGHAT, CDR2 FQNNGV, per germline. CDR3 residues: CASSLVRIDTQYF. For the CDR3, the DNA is TGTGCCAGCAGCTTAGTACGGATAGATACGCAGTATTTT.

The chain uses TRBV24-1 and TRBJ1-4; D gene ambiguous. The CDR3 totals 15 residues. The germline gives CDR1 KGHDR, CDR2 SFDVKD. With 4 bases removed from V and 4 bases from J, the gap between germline ends came to 12 bases. For the CDR3, the DNA is TGTGCCACCAGTGACCCCCGGGAGTATAATGAAAAACTGTTTTTT. Protein sequence: CATSDPREYNEKLFF.

The CDR3 nucleotides are TGTGCCAGCAGTTTACTAAATCAGCCCCAGCATTTT. The encoded protein is CASSLLNQPQHF. The chain couples TRBV28 to TRBJ1-5; unclear D gene. The V end lost 2 bases, the J end lost 4 bases, and 3 bases lay between the germline ends. The CDR3 runs 12 residues. The germline CDR1 and CDR2 sequences are MDHEN and SYDVKM.

The chain links TRBV28 to TRBJ2-3, with D unclear. The V end lost 4 bases, the J end lost 4 bases, and 12 bases lay between the germline ends. This CDR3 spans 14 amino acids. The germline gives CDR1 MDHEN, CDR2 SYDVKM. The CDR3 loop reads CASSSPGLADTQYF. Here the CDR3 DNA reads TGTGCCAGCAGTTCCCCCGGGCTGGCAGATACGCAGTATTTT.

This chain connects TRBV13 to TRBJ2-1; 8 bases agree with TRBD1. The germline gives CDR1 PRHDT, CDR2 FYEKMQ (reference sequence). The CDR3 runs to 16 residues. The V gene end was trimmed by 5 bases and the J gene end by 4 bases; junction bases not matched to a gene: 10. CDR3 residues: CASSSSQGGKYNEQFF. The CDR3 DNA sequence: TGTGCCAGCAGCAGCTCACAGGGGGGCAAATACAATGAGCAGTTCTTC.

The rearrangement joins TRBV27 to TRBJ2-6, with 12 bases that match TRBD2. Looked up from germline, CDR1 is MNHEY and CDR2 is SMNVEV (reference sequence). There are 13 residues in the CDR3. V lost 5 bases, J lost 18 bases, and 8 bases stayed unmatched. The CDR3 region has the DNA TGTGCCAGCAGTCTCGGACTAGCGGGGACTCCGACTTTC. It specifies CASSLGLAGTPTF.

This chain connects TRBV28 to TRBJ1-2; possible D gene TRBD1, 5 bases. CDR3 length: 14 amino acids. Trimming took off 6 bases at V and 5 bases at J, with 16 bases between the two ends. The germline CDR1 and CDR2 sequences are MDHEN and SYDVKM. DNA for the CDR3: TGTGCCAGCAGGCCGACGGGGACCCAATATGGCTACACCTTC. The encoded protein is CASRPTGTQYGYTF.

The rearrangement uses TRBV19 and TRBJ2-2, with D unresolved. Germline V gene data show CDR1 as LNHDA and CDR2 as SQIVND (reference sequence). The CDR3 runs 14 residues. V lost 11 bases, J lost 0 bases, and 13 bases lay in between. The CDR3 loop is CACSTGPNTGELFF. The DNA of the CDR3 is TGTGCCTGCTCAACGGGTCCGAACACCGGGGAGCTGTTTTTT.

This clone was recorded once. The V and J genes are TRBV29-1 and TRBJ2-7; the match to TRBD2 covers 7 bases. Germline CDR1 reads SQVTM; CDR2 reads ANQGSEA. V gave up 4 bases and J gave up 0 bases; unmatched junction bases: 6. The CDR3 sequence is 14 residues long. The CDR3 DNA reads TGCAGCGTTGGCCCCGGACTAGGCTCCTACGAGCAGTACTTC. Protein sequence: CSVGPGLGSYEQYF.

This clone was detected once. The chain couples TRBV5-4 to TRBJ2-2; no firm D call. The CDR3 is made up of 13 amino acids. Trimming left V 0 bases short and J 7 bases short, with 7 bases between. The germline V gene encodes CDR1 SGHNT and CDR2 YYREEE (reference sequence). CDR3 DNA: TGTGCCAGCAGCTTGGTCTCCGGCGGGGAGCTGTTTTTT. This gives the protein CASSLVSGGELFF.

J is TRBJ1-6 and V is TRBV7-2; D unclear. Trimming stripped 3 bases from V and 11 bases from J, with 8 bases between. CDR1 SGHTA and CDR2 FQGNSA come from the germline V gene. The CDR3 totals 12 residues. The CDR3 bases are TGTGCCAGCAGCTTCCAAGATCCACCCCTCCACTTT. Its protein is CASSFQDPPLHF.

This clone was seen only a few times. The chain joins TRBV10-3 to TRBJ2-5, with D perhaps TRBD2 (5 bases). Per the germline V gene, CDR1 is ENHRY and CDR2 is SYGVKD. V was clipped by 2 bases and J by 5 bases, with 9 bases between them. This CDR3 is 13 amino acids long. CDR3 nucleotides: TGTGCCATCAGTGAGCCGAGGGCGGAGACCCAGTACTTC. Translating it yields CAISEPRAETQYF.

The chain couples TRBV6-1 to TRBJ1-5; no clear D gene. Germline V gives CDR1 MNHNS, CDR2 SASEGT. The CDR3 has 13 residues. Trimming took 0 bases from V and 7 from J, leaving 7 bases between them. Written as DNA, the CDR3 is TGTGCCAGCAGTGAAGCGCTTCTGCAGCCCCAGCATTTT. It translates to CASSEALLQPQHF.